Listed below are T cell receptor beta chains from one sample, sequenced in a study of T cells in tuberculosis. Libraries were prepared by immunoSEQ multiplex PCR; TCRdb keeps only in-frame clonotypes and omits some of them. The sample lists some 49,000 clones, nearly 95% seen once, with approximately 1.5% in the top ten. Source: PBMCs, taken at tuberculosis diagnosis. The receptors here all came from an adult with tuberculosis. Both conserved end residues are part of each CDR3. A D gene is named only where the DNA matches it firmly. Clone size is shown for a subset of rows, as once, few, many or a class of expanded clone.

d_gene: -
v_gene: TRBV9
abundance: -
j_gene: TRBJ2-1
CDR3aa: CASSVERGGVRAQFF
CDR3nt: TGTGCCAGCAGCGTAGAGAGGGGAGGCGTTCGGGCGCAGTTCTTC

d_gene: -
v_gene: TRBV19
abundance: once
j_gene: TRBJ1-5
CDR3aa: CASGPTADGSNQPQHF
CDR3nt: TGTGCCAGCGGCCCAACAGCCGACGGTAGCAATCAGCCCCAGCATTTT

d_gene: -
v_gene: TRBV5-1
abundance: -
j_gene: TRBJ2-5
CDR3aa: CASSLRLLQQETQYF
CDR3nt: TGCGCCAGCAGCTTGCGGCTGCTACAGCAAGAGACCCAGTACTTC

d_gene: -
v_gene: TRBV9
abundance: few
j_gene: TRBJ2-1
CDR3aa: CASSKPTENEQFF
CDR3nt: TGTGCCAGCAGCAAGCCGACAGAAAATGAGCAGTTCTTC

d_gene: -
v_gene: TRBV28
abundance: -
j_gene: TRBJ1-1
CDR3aa: CASRDPGGGMNTRAFF
CDR3nt: TGTGCCAGCAGAGATCCGGGTGGAGGAATGAACACTCGAGCTTTCTTT

d_gene: -
v_gene: TRBV7-8
abundance: -
j_gene: TRBJ1-2
CDR3aa: CASSLAPGEGYGYTF
CDR3nt: TGTGCCAGCAGCTTAGCGCCCGGGGAGGGGTATGGCTACACCTTC

d_gene: TRBD1
v_gene: TRBV7-9
abundance: -
j_gene: TRBJ2-7
CDR3aa: CASSSQQGTYEQYF
CDR3nt: TGTGCCAGCAGCTCTCAACAGGGGACCTACGAGCAGTACTTC

d_gene: -
v_gene: TRBV19
abundance: -
j_gene: TRBJ2-1
CDR3aa: CASSRDLYNEQFF
CDR3nt: TGTGCCAGTAGCCGAGACTTGTACAATGAGCAGTTCTTC

d_gene: TRBD1
v_gene: TRBV9
abundance: -
j_gene: TRBJ1-6
CDR3aa: CASSVEGTGYNSPLHF
CDR3nt: TGTGCCAGCAGCGTAGAAGGGACAGGGTATAATTCACCCCTCCACTTT

d_gene: TRBD1
v_gene: TRBV14
abundance: -
j_gene: TRBJ2-7
CDR3aa: CASSSRDRGYEQYF
CDR3nt: TGTGCCAGCAGTTCCCGGGACAGGGGCTACGAGCAGTACTTC

d_gene: -
v_gene: TRBV9
abundance: -
j_gene: TRBJ1-1
CDR3aa: CASSVINRLNTEAFF
CDR3nt: TGTGCCAGCAGCGTAATTAACAGATTGAACACTGAAGCTTTCTTT

d_gene: TRBD1
v_gene: TRBV7-2
abundance: -
j_gene: TRBJ1-3
CDR3aa: CASSLVLTGVGNTIYF
CDR3nt: TGTGCCAGCAGCTTAGTTCTCACAGGGGTTGGAAACACCATATATTTT

d_gene: -
v_gene: TRBV21-1
abundance: -
j_gene: TRBJ2-5
CDR3aa: CASKRTYQETQYF
CDR3nt: TGTGCCAGCAAAAGGACTTACCAAGAGACCCAGTACTTC

d_gene: TRBD1
v_gene: TRBV15
abundance: -
j_gene: TRBJ2-1
CDR3aa: CATSRVTGARYNEQFF
CDR3nt: TGTGCCACCAGCAGAGTTACAGGGGCACGCTACAATGAGCAGTTCTTC

d_gene: -
v_gene: TRBV5-6
abundance: few
j_gene: TRBJ2-7
CDR3aa: CASSLTGVEQYF
CDR3nt: TGTGCCAGCAGCTTGACCGGGGTCGAGCAGTACTTC

d_gene: TRBD1
v_gene: TRBV6-5
abundance: once
j_gene: TRBJ2-3
CDR3aa: CASSYSTLGQGQYF
CDR3nt: TGTGCCAGCAGTTACTCGACGTTGGGACAGGGGCAGTATTTT

d_gene: -
v_gene: TRBV1
abundance: -
j_gene: TRBJ2-1
CDR3aa: CTSSGGTSGSDEQFF
CDR3nt: TGCACCAGCAGCGGCGGGACTAGCGGGAGCGATGAGCAGTTCTTC

d_gene: -
v_gene: TRBV10-2
abundance: -
j_gene: TRBJ1-2
CDR3aa: CASSHTGTDYGYTF
CDR3nt: TGCGCCAGCAGCCACACCGGGACTGACTATGGCTACACCTTC

d_gene: -
v_gene: TRBV4-3
abundance: -
j_gene: TRBJ2-2
CDR3aa: CASSQDVFGSRTGELFF
CDR3nt: TGCGCCAGCAGCCAAGATGTGTTCGGGAGTAGGACCGGGGAGCTGTTTTTT

d_gene: TRBD1
v_gene: TRBV29-1
abundance: -
j_gene: TRBJ1-2
CDR3aa: CSVAPGQGNYGYTF
CDR3nt: TGCAGCGTTGCCCCGGGACAGGGGAACTATGGCTACACCTTC

d_gene: -
v_gene: TRBV7-9
abundance: -
j_gene: TRBJ2-7
CDR3aa: CASSLTSYEQYF
CDR3nt: TGTGCCAGCAGCTTAACCAGCTACGAGCAGTACTTC

d_gene: -
v_gene: TRBV5-6
abundance: -
j_gene: TRBJ2-3
CDR3aa: CASSFMVVGGSTDTQYF
CDR3nt: TGTGCCAGCAGCTTCATGGTCGTAGGAGGGAGCACAGATACGCAGTATTTT

d_gene: TRBD1
v_gene: TRBV5-6
abundance: once
j_gene: TRBJ1-6
CDR3aa: CASWVQGVRSPLHF
CDR3nt: TGTGCCAGCTGGGTCCAGGGGGTACGTTCACCCCTCCACTTT

d_gene: -
v_gene: TRBV10-3
abundance: -
j_gene: TRBJ2-1
CDR3aa: CAISELAGLYNEQFF
CDR3nt: TGTGCCATCAGTGAGTTGGCGGGCCTCTACAATGAGCAGTTCTTC

d_gene: TRBD2
v_gene: TRBV27
abundance: -
j_gene: TRBJ2-2
CDR3aa: CASSPASGFAGELFF
CDR3nt: TGTGCCAGCAGTCCGGCTAGCGGGTTTGCCGGGGAGCTGTTTTTT

d_gene: -
v_gene: TRBV19
abundance: -
j_gene: TRBJ1-3
CDR3aa: CASSISGNSGNTIYF
CDR3nt: TGTGCCAGTAGTATCAGCGGCAACTCTGGAAACACCATATATTTT

d_gene: -
v_gene: TRBV5-1
abundance: -
j_gene: TRBJ2-3
CDR3aa: CASSLGQSFTDTQYF
CDR3nt: TGCGCCAGCAGCTTGGGGCAATCCTTCACAGATACGCAGTATTTT

d_gene: TRBD1
v_gene: TRBV27
abundance: few
j_gene: TRBJ1-6
CDR3aa: CASKTGSYNSPLHF
CDR3nt: TGTGCCAGCAAGACAGGGTCCTATAATTCACCCCTCCACTTT

d_gene: TRBD1
v_gene: TRBV6-6
abundance: once
j_gene: TRBJ1-1
CDR3aa: CATRTGEAFF
CDR3nt: TGTGCCACCAGGACAGGCGAAGCTTTCTTT

d_gene: -
v_gene: TRBV19
abundance: -
j_gene: TRBJ1-2
CDR3aa: CASRPSTGPNYGYTF
CDR3nt: TGTGCCAGCCGTCCATCTACAGGGCCAAACTATGGCTACACCTTC

d_gene: TRBD1
v_gene: TRBV4-3
abundance: -
j_gene: TRBJ2-1
CDR3aa: CASSRNHRGVYNEQFF
CDR3nt: TGCGCCAGCAGCCGTAACCACAGGGGGGTCTACAATGAGCAGTTCTTC

d_gene: -
v_gene: TRBV19
abundance: -
j_gene: TRBJ2-2
CDR3aa: CASSLPLAAANTGELFF
CDR3nt: TGTGCCAGTAGTCTCCCTCTCGCGGCCGCGAACACCGGGGAGCTGTTTTTT